This paragraph reports one TCR beta chain. This clone was picked up a small number of times. The specificity of this receptor is unknown. No per-base quality is available; no much larger clone lies one base away. CDR1 SGDLS and CDR2 YYNGEE were looked up in the germline V gene. V gives up 3 bases and J gives up 2 bases, and the segment between their germline ends measures 6 bases. The CDR3 numbers 12 residues from cysteine through phenylalanine. CDR3 DNA only is kept here, 36 bases in frame from base 1. The record originates from a study of beta chain features in type 1 diabetes (dated by TCRdb to 2017 to 2018). Describing the broader study: No differences in mean age, gender distribution, total cell number or subset yield were found between patients and healthy donors. In the study, TCRB repertoires of sorted circulating CD4+ T cell subsets from recently diagnosed type 1 diabetes patients were compared with those of matched healthy donors. A total of roughly 100,000,000 sorted cells were examined across all samples, and the number of cells per subset was strongly correlated with RNA yield. Regulatory and stem cell-like memory subsets were obtained from only 8 patients and roughly eight healthy donors, while naive and central memory subsets were obtained from all 30 or so donors.

The entire amount of isolated RNA was reverse transcribed using the High Capacity cDNA Reverse Transcription Kit, so the sequenced TCRB transcripts were expressed ones. Deep immunoSEQ sequencing was applied to naive, central memory and regulatory T cell samples, giving an average of roughly 3.5 million total reads per sample. Sorted cells were lysed in RLT buffer and RNA was extracted with DNase-treated RNeasy Micro or Mini kits, depending on cell number. To prevent cross-contamination, each cell subset was processed individually, whereas patient and healthy donor samples were processed jointly. The immunoSEQ multiplex PCR was used to amplify TCRB sequences from cDNA, generating 87-bp fragments that spanned the CDR3 region. Amplicons were sequenced on the Illumina HiSeq platform. Processing in the source paper ran as follows. Synthetic template baselines were used to correct PCR bias computationally, reads within Hamming distance 2 were collapsed together, and singletons that could not be merged were discarded. Reads were aligned to IMGT to assign V, D and J genes, CDR3 length, and insertions or deletions at six rearrangement sites. Clonotype counts were normalized to sorted cell number within each subset before computing true diversity and Gini coefficients with the tcR R package. The overlap coefficient, calculated on TCRB nucleotide sequences, was used to quantify repertoire sharing. TCRdb carries this immuneACCESS record with in-frame sequences only. Its versions omit some clonotypes, under half of them owing to an unresolved V gene in the studies checked, with the rest unexplained. V and J calls plus clone size are reproduced from that table; the DNA served to infer D and trimming. Within this sample are some 150,000 clones, with 11% of them counted one time only. The leading ten clones occupy around 2.1% of the sample.

Each donor gave one peripheral blood draw, roughly 110 mL on average, collected into heparinised tubes. Using a panel that included CD45RO, CCR7, CD25, CD127, CD95 and CD27, naive, central memory, regulatory and stem cell-like memory CD4+ T cells were sorted on a BD FACSAria II. Every sorted population had a purity above 95%. PBMCs were isolated immediately by Lymphoprep density gradient centrifugation and stained directly without culture. So that batch effects would be minimized, each experiment stained and sorted samples in pairs, pairing one healthy donor with one patient. Study-wide findings and limitations: Sequencing cDNA rather than genomic DNA could over-represent highly expressing activated cells, although activation and CD3 levels did not differ between groups. In all four CD4+ subsets, TCRB CDR3 length was moderately but significantly shorter in type 1 diabetes patients. PCR may preferentially amplify shorter templates, but because patient and control samples were amplified and corrected together, any resulting skew would affect both groups equally. Because small numbers of individuals were included in the HLA sub-analyses, any influence of HLA type on TCRB rearrangement was left unresolved. At VDJ recombination sites, patients with type 1 diabetes made fewer insertions and deleted more nucleotides, a pattern implying thymic rearrangement abnormalities. Naive, central memory and regulatory TCRB repertoires appeared more similar among patients than among healthy donors.

This sequence originates from a man aged 18-30 years in good health. Sequenced sample: central memory CD4+ T cells from blood. The chain joins TRBV9 to TRBJ2-7, with an unclear D gene assignment. At the DNA level, the sequence is TGTGCCAGCAGCGGGATCACCTACGAGCAGTACTTC. Its translation is CASSGITYEQYF.